These 24 T cell receptor beta chains came from one sample sequenced in a study of blood T cell repertoires in COVID-19. Using immunoSEQ multiplex PCR, the repertoire was profiled, and TCRdb retains in-frame clones only, with some absent. The sample holds 200,000 or so clones, approximately 80% seen once. The specimen was PBMCs or T cells enriched from blood (not recorded which). The receptors stem from a man in his 60s who had recovered from COVID-19.

CDR3 sequence: CATSGRAGGANVLTF. CDR3 nucleotide sequence: TGTGCCACCAGTGGCCGGGCGGGTGGGGCCAACGTCCTGACTTTC. The chain combines TRBV24-1 with TRBJ2-6; TRBD2 is a possible D gene (5 bases). The V gene's germline CDR1 is KGHDR and CDR2 SFDVKD. Trimming cost V 5 bases and J 3 bases, with 10 bases left between them. The CDR3 covers 15 residues.

The V and J genes are TRBV5-1 and TRBJ2-5; no firm D call. This CDR3 spans 15 amino acids. Trimming cost V 4 bases and J 0 bases, with 13 bases left between them. CDR1 and CDR2 from the germline V gene are SGHRS and YFSETQ. The DNA for the CDR3 is TGCGCCAGCAGCACTGGGCCCACGTACCAAGAGACCCAGTACTTC. Translated: CASSTGPTYQETQYF.

The chain recombines TRBV18 with TRBJ2-6; TRBD1 is a possible D gene (5 bases). The CDR3 runs 15 residues. The V end lost 4 bases, the J end lost 0 bases, and 7 bases lay between the germline ends. Germline V gives CDR1 KGHSH, CDR2 LQKENI. CDR3 sequence: CASSLQGSGANVLTF. DNA of the CDR3: TGTGCCAGCTCACTGCAGGGCTCTGGGGCCAACGTCCTGACTTTC.

The count of this clone is one. This chain connects TRBV3-1 (or the pseudogene TRBV3-2) to TRBJ2-7, with 8 bases aligning to TRBD1. The germline CDR1 and CDR2 sequences are LGHDT and YNNKEL (reference sequence). The CDR3 has 15 amino acids. Trimming removed 3 bases from V and 3 bases from J; junction bases left unmatched: 7. The CDR3 loop is CASSQFSGGFYEQYF. The CDR3 region has the DNA TGTGCCAGCAGCCAGTTTTCAGGGGGCTTCTACGAGCAGTACTTC.

CDR3 in DNA: TGTGCCAGCAGCCCCGGGTCTCTGGTGATAGGTGGCTACACCTTC. Its translation: CASSPGSLVIGGYTF. The V gene is TRBV14, the J gene TRBJ1-2; D ambiguous. The V gene's germline CDR1 is SGHDN and CDR2 FVKESK. V lost 4 bases, J lost 7 bases, and 19 bases lay in between. This CDR3 comprises 15 residues.

The J gene is TRBJ1-6, the V gene TRBV2; no reliable D call. The V gene lost 2 bases and the J gene lost 10 bases, with 18 bases spanning the gap. The CDR3 sequence is 16 residues long. CDR1 is SNHLY, CDR2 FYNNEI, per germline. The CDR3 DNA follows: TGTGCCAGCAGTGAAAAAGCGGTAACAAACGGATCACCCCTCCACTTT. Its protein product is CASSEKAVTNGSPLHF.

There are a few counts of this clone. The genes are TRBV2 and TRBJ1-6; 7 nucleotides match TRBD1. With V trimmed by 3 bases and J by 5 bases, 4 bases remained unmatched. CDR3 length: 15 residues. CDR1 is SNHLY, CDR2 FYNNEI, per germline. CDR3 sequence: CASSDRDSHNSPLHF. Written as DNA, the CDR3 is TGTGCCAGCAGTGACCGGGACAGCCATAATTCACCCCTCCACTTT.

The rearrangement joins TRBV7-9 to TRBJ1-2, with 7 bases matching TRBD1. Germline CDR1 reads SEHNR; CDR2 reads FQNEAQ (reference sequence). The CDR3 runs 12 residues. The V segment lost 3 bases and the J segment 7 bases; nucleotides outside the gene matches: 2. The CDR3 reads CASSLGQFGYTF. The CDR3 nucleotides are TGTGCCAGCAGCTTGGGACAGTTTGGCTACACCTTC. The full variable domain, with the rest looked up from reference TRBV7-9 and TRBJ1-2, is DTGVSQNPRHKITKRGQNVTFRCDPISEHNRLYWYRQTLGQGPEFLTYFQNEAQLEKSRLLSDRFSAERPKGSFSTLEIQRTEQGDSAMYLCASSLGQFGYTFGSGTRLTVV.

The rearrangement uses TRBV2 and TRBJ2-1, with 7 bases fitting TRBD2. The CDR3 has 15 residues. Germline V gene data show CDR1 as SNHLY and CDR2 as FYNNEI. V dropped 3 bases and J dropped 4; count of bases not matched to a gene: 6. CDR3 coding DNA: TGTGCCAGCAGTGATTATGTGGGGGGGTACAATGAGCAGTTCTTC. Amino acids: CASSDYVGGYNEQFF.

The chain employs TRBV7-3 and TRBJ1-1; 7 bases agree with TRBD1. The CDR3 loop spans 13 amino acids. Unmatched junction bases numbered 7, after V lost 5 bases and J lost 7 bases. Germline assignment: CDR1 SGHTA and CDR2 FQGTGA. CDR3 bases: TGTGCCAGCAGCCCGCGGGGGGACAGTGAAGCTTTCTTT. Translation: CASSPRGDSEAFF.

V gene TRBV29-1 combines with J gene TRBJ2-3, with 14 bases that match TRBD2. With V trimmed by 5 bases and J by 6 bases, 7 bases remained unmatched. Germline loops: CDR1 SQVTM, CDR2 ANQGSEA. The CDR3 is 15 amino acids. This chain's CDR3 is CSVTGTSGGRDTQYF. The CDR3 nucleotides are TGCAGCGTTACCGGGACTAGCGGGGGCAGGGATACGCAGTATTTT.

This clone was detected only a few times. This chain links TRBV19 with TRBJ1-6; 11 nucleotides match TRBD1. The CDR3 has 15 residues. The ends lost 5 bases at V and 7 bases at J; junction bases unmatched: 4. Germline V gene lookup returns CDR1 LNHDA and CDR2 SQIVND (reference sequence). The DNA of the CDR3 is TGTGCCAGTAGTGCCCGGGACAGGGGGAATTCACCCCTCCACTTT. Encoded protein: CASSARDRGNSPLHF.

In its sample, this clone was seen a few times. The chain carries TRBV11-2 and TRBJ2-5; 9 bases fit TRBD1. From germline, CDR1 is SGHAT and CDR2 FQNNGV. Trimming removed 6 bases from V and 5 bases from J; junction bases left unmatched: 13. The CDR3 runs 16 residues. Here the CDR3 reads CASRNMRDREGETQYF. CDR3 nucleotide sequence: TGTGCCAGCAGAAACATGCGGGACAGGGAGGGGGAGACCCAGTACTTC.

The rearrangement joins TRBV5-1 to TRBJ1-4; D perhaps matches TRBD1 (5 bases). Germline V lookup: CDR1 SGHRS, CDR2 YFSETQ. V was clipped by 4 bases and J by 4 bases, with 17 bases between them. CDR3 length equals 16 residues. Written as DNA, the CDR3 is TGCGCCAGCAGCCCGGGGACCTCCGGGAGTAATGAAAAACTGTTTTTT. Its protein product is CASSPGTSGSNEKLFF. Looking up the rest from reference TRBV5-1 and TRBJ1-4 gives the full variable domain: KAGVTQTPRYLIKTRGQQVTLSCSPISGHRSVSWYQQTPGQGLQFLFEYFSETQRNKGNFPGRFSGRQFSNSRSEMNVSTLELGDSALYLCASSPGTSGSNEKLFFGSGTQLSVL.

The chain recombines TRBV12-3 or TRBV12-4 with TRBJ2-7; 9 bases are a match to TRBD1. V was pared by 8 bases and J by 6 bases, with 5 bases of the junction left unmatched. There are 12 residues in the CDR3. CDR3 loop: CASLGQGPEQYF. The CDR3 DNA is TGTGCCAGCCTGGGACAGGGTCCCGAGCAGTACTTC.

The J gene is TRBJ1-6, the V gene TRBV5-1, with D possibly being TRBD1 (6 bases). This CDR3 is built from 16 residues. Germline V gene sequence: CDR1 SGHRS, CDR2 YFSETQ. V was trimmed by 5 bases and J by 2 bases, leaving 14 bases between them. The CDR3 bases are TGCGCCAGCAGACCCGGGGGGGGCACCTATAATTCACCCCTCCACTTT. The encoded protein is CASRPGGGTYNSPLHF. Together with reference TRBV5-1 and TRBJ1-6, the CDR3 gives the full variable domain: KAGVTQTPRYLIKTRGQQVTLSCSPISGHRSVSWYQQTPGQGLQFLFEYFSETQRNKGNFPGRFSGRQFSNSRSEMNVSTLELGDSALYLCASRPGGGTYNSPLHFGNGTRLTVT.

The table lists this clone with a count of one. The chain combines TRBV7-2 with TRBJ2-3, with a weak D call TRBD2 (7 bases). The germline V and J ends were trimmed by 1 base and 4 bases, with 12 bases remaining between them. The CDR3 totals 15 residues. Looked up from germline, CDR1 is SGHTA and CDR2 is FQGNSA. The CDR3 sequence: CASSLVAGAPDTQYF. For the CDR3, the DNA is TGTGCCAGCAGCTTAGTGGCGGGGGCCCCAGATACGCAGTATTTT.

The gene calls are TRBV5-1 and TRBJ1-5; no clear D. The CDR3 runs to 17 residues. Trimming left V 4 bases short and J 0 bases short, with 17 bases between. Germline assignment: CDR1 SGHRS and CDR2 YFSETQ. CDR3 sequence (DNA): TGCGCCAGCAGCCCGACATTGTTGATTGATAGCAATCAGCCCCAGCATTTT. This encodes CASSPTLLIDSNQPQHF.

A single count supports this clone. The J gene is TRBJ2-7, the V gene TRBV10-2; 8 bases agree with TRBD2. Germline lookup yields CDR1 WSHSY and CDR2 SAAADI. The trim removed 3 bases at V and 0 bases at J, leaving 7 bases unmatched. The CDR3 runs to 16 residues. CDR3 coding DNA: TGCGCCAGCAGTGACACGACCGGGACTAGCTCCTACGAGCAGTACTTC. Protein product: CASSDTTGTSSYEQYF.

The rearrangement joins TRBV19 to TRBJ1-5, with 7 bases identical to TRBD1. The CDR3 has 15 residues. Germline V gene sequence: CDR1 LNHDA, CDR2 SQIVND (reference sequence). J gave up 4 bases and V 4 bases, and 7 bases lay outside the gene matches. The chain's CDR3 is CASSKNRGTNQPQHF. CDR3 nucleotide sequence: TGTGCCAGTAGTAAAAACAGGGGTACAAATCAGCCCCAGCATTTT.

In its sample, this clone was seen a few times. The chain employs TRBV5-1 and TRBJ1-2; TRBD1 aligns across 10 bases. This CDR3 contains 14 residues. The V gene's germline CDR1 is SGHRS and CDR2 YFSETQ. The V gene end was trimmed by 4 bases and the J gene end by 8 bases; junction bases not matched to a gene: 8. CDR3 nucleotides: TGCGCCAGCAGCGACCCAGGACAGGGGGACGGCTACACCTTC. It specifies CASSDPGQGDGYTF.

In regard to this clone: Additional DNA sequences in this sample encode the identical CDR3. V usage is TRBV12-3 or TRBV12-4 and J usage is TRBJ2-1; D remains unclear. CDR3 length: 11 amino acids. V was cut by 6 bases and J by 7 bases, with 7 bases left in between. CDR3 sequence reads: CASSLLNEQFF. DNA of the CDR3: TGTGCCAGCAGCCTTCTTAATGAGCAGTTCTTC.

This clone occurred a few times. This CDR3 reads CASSSQGARQETQYF. CDR3 sequence (DNA): TGTGCCAGCAGCTCACAGGGGGCTCGGCAAGAGACCCAGTACTTC. V and J are TRBV7-2 and TRBJ2-5, with 9 bases lining up with TRBD1. Germline CDR1 reads SGHTA; CDR2 reads FQGNSA. The CDR3 spans 15 residues. V shed 4 bases and J 2 bases; nucleotides not matched to a gene: 5.

The chain combines TRBV2 with TRBJ1-1; TRBD1 is a possible D gene (5 bases). V was pared by 3 bases and J by 4 bases, with 12 bases between. Germline CDR1 is SNHLY and CDR2 is FYNNEI. The CDR3 consists of 14 residues. The CDR3 spells CASSDGGSGTEAFF. DNA of the CDR3: TGTGCCAGCAGTGACGGGGGGAGTGGCACTGAAGCTTTCTTT.